Presented here are 4 T cell receptor beta chains from one specimen sequenced in a study of blood T cell repertoires in COVID-19. Sequencing was performed with immunoSEQ multiplex PCR; in TCRdb, only in-frame clones are kept and a portion is missing. This repertoire shows approximately 61,000 clones, around nine tenths found once; its top ten account for around a sixth. What was sequenced was peripheral blood. These receptors were collected from a woman older than 75 with active COVID-19.

There are a few counts of this clone. This rearrangement joins TRBV15 to TRBJ2-1, with D perhaps matching TRBD2 (6 bases). Looked up from germline, CDR1 is LNHNV and CDR2 is YYDKDF (reference sequence). CDR3 size: 16 residues. V was pared by 4 bases and J by 2 bases, with 15 bases between. Here the CDR3 DNA reads TGTGCCACCAGCACTTCAGCGGGCGGCGCCTACAATGAGCAGTTCTTC. Protein sequence: CATSTSAGGAYNEQFF.

The chain has TRBV30 and TRBJ1-2, with 7 bases identical to TRBD1. The CDR3 spans 15 residues. Unmatched junction bases numbered 6, after V lost 2 bases and J lost 0 bases. The germline V gene has CDR1 GTSNPN and CDR2 SVGIG (reference sequence). CDR3 bases: TGTGCCTGGAGTCCACCAGGGACAGCTAACTATGGCTACACCTTC. Its protein is CAWSPPGTANYGYTF.

This clone was observed a single time. The gene calls are TRBV3-1 (or the pseudogene TRBV3-2) and TRBJ1-2; possibly TRBD1 for D (5 bases). The CDR3 sequence is 15 residues long. Deletions cut 1 base from V and 3 bases from J, with 12 bases between. CDR1 is LGHDT and CDR2 is YNNKEL in the germline V gene (reference sequence). Here the CDR3 DNA reads TGTGCCAGCAGCCAAGCAATTACAGGCTACTATGGCTACACCTTC. Translating gives CASSQAITGYYGYTF.

The chain is built from TRBV5-8 and TRBJ1-1; D not resolved. The CDR3 is made up of 17 amino acids. The germline V gene encodes CDR1 SGHTS and CDR2 YDEGEE. The ends were cut back, 0 bases at V and 10 bases at J, with 25 bases in the middle. CDR3 sequence (DNA): TGTGCCAGCAGCTTGGCCAGGTGGAGGTCCACTGAAGAGGTAGCTTTCTTT. Translated: CASSLARWRSTEEVAFF.